Each of the 22 T cell receptor beta chains below was sequenced from the same sample in a study of shared clonotypes between healthy human individuals (TCRdb year 2020). The library was prepared using the immunoSEQ multiplex PCR assay. TCRdb retrieved this table from immuneACCESS and kept in-frame rearrangements only. Not all clones are present; in checked studies, unresolved V genes account for under half, and no reason is known for the remainder. In this sample the table shows 1.5 million to 2.5 million clones, about 95% of which occur a single time. The ten most abundant clones make up less than 1.5% of the sample. CD8 naive samples were CD45RO-negative cells positively selected for CCR7, giving a CD45RA+CCR7+ population that excluded TemRA cells. The sequencing sample was made of naive CD8+ T cells sorted from blood. This sample's cell subset or site label indicates: CD45RA+CCR7+. The receptors stem from a man aged 18 to 29 in good health.

This chain uses TRBV15 with TRBJ1-6; D is undetermined. With 0 bases removed from V and 0 bases from J, the gap between germline ends came to 9 bases. The CDR3 extends over 17 amino acids. Per the germline V gene, CDR1 is LNHNV and CDR2 is YYDKDF (reference sequence). DNA of the CDR3: TGTGCCACCAGCAGAGATATGGGGAGCTCCTATAATTCACCCCTCCACTTT. Translating gives CATSRDMGSSYNSPLHF.

The V and J genes are TRBV9 and TRBJ2-7, with 7 bases that match TRBD1. The germline V gene encodes CDR1 SGDLS and CDR2 YYNGEE. The CDR3 has 14 residues. The V and J ends lost 4 bases and 3 bases, in that order; junction bases with no gene match: 7. The CDR3 DNA sequence: TGTGCCAGCAGCCCCGCGACAGGGCTCTACGAGCAGTACTTC. Translating gives CASSPATGLYEQYF. Based on the CDR3 plus reference TRBV9 and TRBJ2-7, the full variable domain is DSGVTQTPKHLITATGQRVTLRCSPRSGDLSVYWYQQSLDQGLQFLIQYYNGEERAKGNILERFSAQQFPDLHSELNLSSLELGDSALYFCASSPATGLYEQYFGPGTRLTVT.

This chain joins TRBV6-6 and TRBJ2-1; tentatively, D is TRBD1 or TRBD2 (5 bases each). Trimming stripped 7 bases from V and 6 bases from J, with 16 bases between. The CDR3 is made up of 14 amino acids. The germline gives CDR1 MNHNY, CDR2 SVGAGI (reference sequence). The CDR3 DNA is TGTGCCAGCACGGCCATCGGGACCAGCAATGAGCAGTTCTTC. Translated: CASTAIGTSNEQFF.

The chain recombines TRBV13 with TRBJ2-1, with D maybe TRBD1 (5 bases). Germline V gene lookup returns CDR1 PRHDT and CDR2 FYEKMQ (reference sequence). Trimming took off 5 bases at V and 7 bases at J, with 12 bases between the two ends. The CDR3 contains 13 residues. CDR3 amino acids: CASSTFQGNEQFF. The CDR3 DNA is TGTGCCAGCAGCACGTTCCAGGGAAATGAGCAGTTCTTC.

The gene calls are TRBV4-2 and TRBJ1-5; 7 nucleotides line up with TRBD1. J was trimmed by 5 bases and V by 1 base; bases with no gene match: 5. Per the germline V gene, CDR1 is LGHNA and CDR2 is YNFKEQ. This CDR3 spans 15 amino acids. The CDR3 reads CASSQVEGGYQPQHF. CDR3 in DNA: TGTGCCAGCAGCCAAGTTGAAGGGGGCTATCAGCCCCAGCATTTT.

The V call is TRBV4-1, the J call TRBJ2-5; possibly TRBD2 for D (6 bases). V gave up 4 bases and J gave up 2 bases, with 11 bases separating them. The germline V gene encodes CDR1 MGHRA and CDR2 YSYEKL. This CDR3 contains 14 residues. The CDR3 sequence: CASSLLAFQETQYF. In nucleotides, the CDR3 is TGCGCCAGCAGCCTACTAGCATTTCAAGAGACCCAGTACTTC.

The chain joins TRBV14 to TRBJ1-1; TRBD1 aligns across 7 bases. The CDR3 is 14 amino acids. Germline V gene sequence: CDR1 SGHDN, CDR2 FVKESK. J gave up 9 bases and V 0 bases, and 7 bases lay outside the gene matches. As DNA, the CDR3 is TGTGCCAGCAGCCAAGACAGGACAGGCTTGAAAGCTTTCTTT. Encoded protein: CASSQDRTGLKAFF.

This chain joins TRBV4-1 and TRBJ2-1; D gene uncertain. CDR3 length: 12 residues. V was cut by 5 bases and J by 5 bases, with 7 bases left in between. Germline V CDR1 and CDR2: MGHRA, YSYEKL. The CDR3 reads CASSGRNNEQFF. CDR3 DNA: TGCGCCAGCAGCGGTAGGAACAATGAGCAGTTCTTC.

Worth noting for this clone: In the same sample, other DNA sequences code for this CDR3. CDR3 nucleotides: TGTGCCAGCAGCCCTTGGGGCTCCTACGAGCAGTACTTC. Translated, it gives CASSPWGSYEQYF. The rearrangement links TRBV5-6 to TRBJ2-7; unclear D gene. This CDR3 comprises 13 residues. Trimming shortened V by 4 bases and J by 0 bases, and 8 bases separated the two germline ends. CDR1 is SGHDT, CDR2 YYEEEE, per germline.

The genes are TRBV14 and TRBJ1-4, with 8 bases that match TRBD1. V shed 5 bases and J 7 bases; nucleotides not matched to a gene: 3. In germline, CDR1 is SGHDN, CDR2 FVKESK. The CDR3 is 13 amino acids. The CDR3 loop reads CASSSDRGEKLFF. CDR3 coding DNA: TGTGCCAGCAGCTCCGACAGGGGTGAAAAACTGTTTTTT.

The rearrangement uses TRBV4-3 and TRBJ2-7; D possibly corresponds to TRBD1 (5 bases). V lost 0 bases and J lost 5, with 14 bases in between. Germline V gene lookup returns CDR1 LGHNA and CDR2 YSLEER. The CDR3 sequence is 15 residues long. CDR3 protein: CASSQEAYDSHEQYF. The CDR3 DNA reads TGCGCCAGCAGCCAAGAAGCGTACGACAGTCACGAGCAGTACTTC.

This clone has a single count. The chain combines TRBV27 with TRBJ1-2; a weak D match, TRBD1 (5 bases). The CDR3 consists of 15 residues. Trimming pared 2 bases from V and 4 bases from J, leaving 14 bases between. Germline CDR1 MNHEY, CDR2 SMNVEV (reference sequence). The CDR3 DNA reads as TGTGCCAGCAGTTTAACCCTCGACAGTCCCTATGGCTACACCTTC. Protein sequence: CASSLTLDSPYGYTF.

This chain links TRBV27 with TRBJ2-7; tentative D call: TRBD1 (7 bases). The CDR3 length is 16 residues. The germline CDR1 and CDR2 sequences are MNHEY and SMNVEV (reference sequence). V was cut by 5 bases and J by 4 bases, with 21 bases left in between. In DNA, the CDR3 is TGTGCCAGCAGTCCTACCCTCGTCAGGGGGGTTTACGAGCAGTACTTC. Translated, it gives CASSPTLVRGVYEQYF.

This clone was recorded only once. This chain links TRBV5-1 with TRBJ1-1; no reliable D call. V gave up 2 bases and J gave up 1 base, with 15 bases separating them. The CDR3 is made up of 16 amino acids. Germline CDR1 SGHRS, CDR2 YFSETQ. CDR3 coding DNA: TGCGCCAGCAGCTTTGATCCCGGAGGAGAGAACACTGAAGCTTTCTTT. It encodes CASSFDPGGENTEAFF.

The rearrangement links TRBV7-9 to TRBJ1-1; D may be TRBD1 (6 bases). Germline V gene sequence: CDR1 SEHNR, CDR2 FQNEAQ (reference sequence). CDR3 length equals 15 residues. The ends were cut back, 4 bases at V and 2 bases at J, with 14 bases in the middle. Here the CDR3 DNA reads TGTGCCAGCAGCTCCAGGTGGGGGCAAAACACTGAAGCTTTCTTT. It yields the protein CASSSRWGQNTEAFF.

The chain carries TRBV6-5 and TRBJ1-4, with TRBD1 as a possible D gene (5 bases). Germline V lookup: CDR1 MNHEY, CDR2 SVGAGI. The V end lost 6 bases, the J end lost 8 bases, and 13 bases lay between the germline ends. CDR3 length: 13 amino acids. The CDR3 sequence: CASSPGTVEKLFF. As DNA, the CDR3 is TGTGCCAGCAGCCCCGGGACGGTGGAAAAACTGTTTTTT.

The V and J genes are TRBV7-9 and TRBJ2-7; the match to TRBD2 covers 8 bases. The germline V gene has CDR1 SEHNR and CDR2 FQNEAQ (reference sequence). V lost 7 bases to trimming and J lost 3 bases; unmatched junction nucleotides: 14. This CDR3 has 16 amino acids. CDR3 sequence (DNA): TGTGCCAGCACCGACCACGGGGGGGGCGGATACTACGAGCAGTACTTC. This codes for CASTDHGGGGYYEQYF.

J is TRBJ1-4 and V is TRBV7-9; D perhaps matches TRBD1 (5 bases). CDR3 length equals 15 residues. The ends were cut back, 5 bases at V and 8 bases at J, with 18 bases in the middle. CDR1 SEHNR and CDR2 FQNEAQ come from the germline V gene (reference sequence). The CDR3 region is CASSGRGGVNEKLFF. The CDR3 nucleotides read TGTGCCAGCAGCGGGAGGGGTGGAGTTAACGAAAAACTGTTTTTT.

The chain uses TRBV13 and TRBJ2-1; perhaps TRBD2 as D (5 bases). Trimming cost V 2 bases and J 6 bases, with 14 bases left between them. Germline CDR1 reads PRHDT; CDR2 reads FYEKMQ (reference sequence). The CDR3 is made up of 15 amino acids. The CDR3: CASSLSLEASNEQFF. DNA of the CDR3: TGTGCCAGCAGCTTAAGTTTGGAGGCGAGCAATGAGCAGTTCTTC.

This clone appeared a single time. The rearrangement uses TRBV5-1 and TRBJ2-6, with D possibly matching TRBD1 (6 bases). Trimming removed 4 bases at V and 2 bases at J, with 16 bases between. CDR3 size: 17 residues. Germline V gene lookup returns CDR1 SGHRS and CDR2 YFSETQ. CDR3 sequence (DNA): TGCGCCAGCAGCGGAACAGGGATGTTTACTGGGGCCAACGTCCTGACTTTC. Protein product: CASSGTGMFTGANVLTF. Full variable domain (outside the CDR3, taken from reference TRBV5-1 and TRBJ2-6): KAGVTQTPRYLIKTRGQQVTLSCSPISGHRSVSWYQQTPGQGLQFLFEYFSETQRNKGNFPGRFSGRQFSNSRSEMNVSTLELGDSALYLCASSGTGMFTGANVLTFGAGSRLTVL.

The chain carries TRBV27 and TRBJ2-1; no firm D call. The length of the CDR3 is 16 residues. The V end was cut by 4 bases, the J end by 0 bases, with 13 bases between. CDR1 and CDR2 from the germline V gene are MNHEY and SMNVEV (reference sequence). The CDR3 here is CASSSQVTGSYNEQFF. For the CDR3, the DNA is TGTGCCAGCAGTTCCCAGGTGACGGGCTCCTACAATGAGCAGTTCTTC.

The chain couples TRBV6-4 to TRBJ1-6, with 9 bases fitting TRBD1. CDR3 length: 15 amino acids. After removal of 8 bases from V and 6 bases from J, the junction contained 8 bases not matched to a gene. CDR1 and CDR2 from the germline V gene are MRHNA and SNTAGT. The CDR3 DNA is TGTGCCAGCCACGTCCGGGACAGGGTTAATTCACCCCTCCACTTT. Its translation: CASHVRDRVNSPLHF.